This T cell receptor (beta chain) was identified in a study of T cell responses to AZD1222 COVID-19 vaccine. Study background: Some second doses came at about 4 weeks and others at about 12 weeks; these were pooled.

Some clones are missing from TCRdb's copy, which holds only in-frame ones; the method was immunoSEQ multiplex PCR. This sample yields about 160,000 clones, of which less than 95% are seen a single time; around 4% belongs to the top ten. Study findings and constraints: Only a handful of individuals given AZD1222 were seropositive at baseline. Spike as a whole was targeted by vaccine-associated CD4 TCRs, dominant at 160-218 and 743-854. Clonal diversity may have been underestimated, and the donors were mostly white British, with more females than males.

Note on this clone: What it recognizes is unknown.

The ends lost 4 bases at V and 2 bases at J; junction bases unmatched: 2. The germline V gene has CDR1 LNHNV and CDR2 YYDKDF (reference sequence). CDR3 size: 15 residues. The chain employs TRBV15 and TRBJ2-7, with TRBD2 matching 13 bases. This receptor was identified in an adult in good health. The starting material was peripheral blood, obtained on day 0 of AZD1222 vaccination. CDR3 sequence: CATSIGTSGAYEQYF. CDR3 in DNA: TGTGCCACCAGCATCGGGACTAGCGGGGCCTACGAGCAGTACTTC.